Detailed here is one T cell receptor beta chain. Its matching antigen is unknown. This record comes from a study of T cell clonotyping in hematopoietic cell transplantation. TCRdb's table, derived via immunoSEQ multiplex PCR, lists solely in-frame clones and lacks some. This sample has around 11,000 clones, with 51% found just once. CDR1 is SGHDT, CDR2 YYEEEE, per germline. This CDR3 has 15 residues. Trimming shortened V by 7 bases and J by 9 bases, and 25 bases separated the two germline ends. Broader study findings: After transplant, recipient diversity fell while pathologically expanded clonotypes grew through day 180.

The input for sequencing was peripheral blood mononuclear cells, taken 100 days after allogeneic stem cell transplant. The chain has TRBV5-6 and TRBJ1-1; D unclear. This TCR came from a female patient aged 45-65 years who had an allogeneic stem cell transplant from an unrelated donor, so the T cells may come from the graft donor. Some clones in this sample may be carry-over from other donors' samples. This CDR3 reads CASGSGVPNYFKAFF. Written as DNA, the CDR3 is TGTGCCAGCGGCTCGGGAGTCCCAAATTATTTCAAAGCTTTCTTT.